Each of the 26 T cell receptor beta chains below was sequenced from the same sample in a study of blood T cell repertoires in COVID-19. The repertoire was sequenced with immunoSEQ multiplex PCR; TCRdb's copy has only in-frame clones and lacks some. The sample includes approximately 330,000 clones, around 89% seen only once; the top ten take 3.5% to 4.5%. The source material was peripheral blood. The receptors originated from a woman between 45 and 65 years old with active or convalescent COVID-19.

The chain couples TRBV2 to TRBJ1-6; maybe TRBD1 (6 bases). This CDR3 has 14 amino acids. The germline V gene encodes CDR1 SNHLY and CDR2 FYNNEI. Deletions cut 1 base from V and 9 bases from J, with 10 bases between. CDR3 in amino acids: CASSEGGLGSPLHF. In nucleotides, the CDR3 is TGTGCCAGCAGTGAAGGGGGGCTCGGTTCACCCCTCCACTTT.

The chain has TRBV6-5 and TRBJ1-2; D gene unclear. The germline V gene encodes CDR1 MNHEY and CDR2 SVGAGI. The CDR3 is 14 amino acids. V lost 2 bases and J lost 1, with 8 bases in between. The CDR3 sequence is CASSYDRSNYGYTF. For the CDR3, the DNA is TGTGCCAGCAGTTACGATCGCAGTAACTATGGCTACACCTTC.

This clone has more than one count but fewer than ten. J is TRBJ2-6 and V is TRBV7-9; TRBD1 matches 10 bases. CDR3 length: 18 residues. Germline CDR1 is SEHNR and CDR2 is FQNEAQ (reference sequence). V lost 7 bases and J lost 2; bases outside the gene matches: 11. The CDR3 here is CASTPWGQGKPGANVLTF. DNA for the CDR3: TGTGCCAGCACCCCCTGGGGACAGGGGAAGCCTGGGGCCAACGTCCTGACTTTC.

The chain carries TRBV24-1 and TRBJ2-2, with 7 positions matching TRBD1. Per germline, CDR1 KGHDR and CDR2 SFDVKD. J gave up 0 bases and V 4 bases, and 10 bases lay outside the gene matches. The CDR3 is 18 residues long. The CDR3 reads CATSDTGAGVTNTGELFF. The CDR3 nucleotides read TGTGCCACCAGTGACACAGGGGCTGGTGTAACGAACACCGGGGAGCTGTTTTTT.

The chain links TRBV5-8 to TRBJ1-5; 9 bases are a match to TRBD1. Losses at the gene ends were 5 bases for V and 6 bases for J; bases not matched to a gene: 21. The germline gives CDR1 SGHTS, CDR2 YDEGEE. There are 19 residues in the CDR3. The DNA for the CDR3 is TGTGCCAGCAGTCTGGACCCCCATCTCGGGACAGGGCTGGTTCAGCCCCAGCATTTT. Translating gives CASSLDPHLGTGLVQPQHF.

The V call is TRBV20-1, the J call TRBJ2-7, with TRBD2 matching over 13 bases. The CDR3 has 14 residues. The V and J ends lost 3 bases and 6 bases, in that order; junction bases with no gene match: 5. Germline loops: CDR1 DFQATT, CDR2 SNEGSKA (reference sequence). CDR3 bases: TGCAGTGCTAGTTCAGGACTAGCGGGAGTCGAGCAGTACTTC. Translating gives CSASSGLAGVEQYF.

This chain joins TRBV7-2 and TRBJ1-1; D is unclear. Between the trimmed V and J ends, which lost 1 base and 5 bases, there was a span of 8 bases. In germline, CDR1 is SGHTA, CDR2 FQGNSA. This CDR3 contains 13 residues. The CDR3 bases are TGTGCCAGCAGCTTAGTACTTGATACTGAAGCTTTCTTT. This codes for CASSLVLDTEAFF.

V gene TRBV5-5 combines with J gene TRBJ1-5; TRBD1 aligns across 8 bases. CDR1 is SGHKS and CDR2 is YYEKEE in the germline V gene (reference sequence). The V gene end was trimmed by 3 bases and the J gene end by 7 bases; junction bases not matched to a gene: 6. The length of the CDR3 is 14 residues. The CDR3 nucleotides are TGTGCCAGCAGCTGGGGGACAGGCGCACAGCCCCAGCATTTT. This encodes CASSWGTGAQPQHF.

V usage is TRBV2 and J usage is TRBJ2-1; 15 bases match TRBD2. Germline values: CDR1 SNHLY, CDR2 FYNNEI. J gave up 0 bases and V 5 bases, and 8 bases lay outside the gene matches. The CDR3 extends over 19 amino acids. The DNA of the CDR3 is TGTGCCAGCAGTCCGGGACTAGCGGGGGGATGGAGCTCCTACAATGAGCAGTTCTTC. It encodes CASSPGLAGGWSSYNEQFF.

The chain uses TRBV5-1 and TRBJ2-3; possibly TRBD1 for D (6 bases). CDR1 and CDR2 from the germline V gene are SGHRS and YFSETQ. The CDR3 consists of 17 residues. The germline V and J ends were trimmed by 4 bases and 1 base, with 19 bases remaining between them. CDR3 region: CASSIKNRVVGTDTQYF. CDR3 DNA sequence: TGCGCCAGCAGCATCAAAAACAGGGTTGTTGGCACAGATACGCAGTATTTT.

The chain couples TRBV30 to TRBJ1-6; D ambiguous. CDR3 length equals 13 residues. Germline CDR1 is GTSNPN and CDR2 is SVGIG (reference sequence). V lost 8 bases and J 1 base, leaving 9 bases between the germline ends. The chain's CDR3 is CAGGSSYNSPLHF. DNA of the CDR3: TGTGCCGGAGGTAGTTCCTATAATTCACCCCTCCACTTT.

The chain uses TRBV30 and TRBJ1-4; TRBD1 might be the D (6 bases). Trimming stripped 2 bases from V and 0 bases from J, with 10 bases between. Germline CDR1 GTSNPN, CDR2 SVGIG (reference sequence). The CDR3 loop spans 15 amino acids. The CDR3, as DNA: TGTGCCTGGAGTAAAACAGGGACAACTAATGAAAAACTGTTTTTT. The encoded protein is CAWSKTGTTNEKLFF.

CDR3 in DNA: TGTGCCAGCAGCTTCACTCCCCCCACTGCGGGGAGAATTTCACCCCTCCACTTT. It yields the protein CASSFTPPTAGRISPLHF. V usage is TRBV7-2 and J usage is TRBJ1-6; D remains ambiguous. The CDR3 is 18 residues long. V was pared by 3 bases and J by 9 bases, with 24 bases between. In germline, CDR1 is SGHTA, CDR2 FQGNSA.

CDR3 in amino acids: CASSQGQGAGELFF. DNA of the CDR3: TGTGCCAGCAGCCAGGGACAGGGGGCCGGGGAGCTGTTTTTT. The genes are TRBV7-9 and TRBJ2-2; the match to TRBD1 covers 11 bases. Germline lookup yields CDR1 SEHNR and CDR2 FQNEAQ (reference sequence). CDR3 size: 14 residues. V lost 5 bases and J lost 6; bases outside the gene matches: 2.

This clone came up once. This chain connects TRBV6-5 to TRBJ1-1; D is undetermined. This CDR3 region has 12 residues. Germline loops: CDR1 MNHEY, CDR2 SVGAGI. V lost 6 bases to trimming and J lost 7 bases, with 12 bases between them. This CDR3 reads CASSRRAHEAFF. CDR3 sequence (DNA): TGTGCCAGCAGCCGGAGGGCTCATGAAGCTTTCTTT.

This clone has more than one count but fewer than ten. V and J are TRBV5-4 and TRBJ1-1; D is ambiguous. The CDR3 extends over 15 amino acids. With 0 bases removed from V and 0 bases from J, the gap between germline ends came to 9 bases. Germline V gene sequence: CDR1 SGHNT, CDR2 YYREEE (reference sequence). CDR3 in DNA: TGTGCCAGCAGCTTGGGGGCAGGAATGAACACTGAAGCTTTCTTT. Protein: CASSLGAGMNTEAFF.

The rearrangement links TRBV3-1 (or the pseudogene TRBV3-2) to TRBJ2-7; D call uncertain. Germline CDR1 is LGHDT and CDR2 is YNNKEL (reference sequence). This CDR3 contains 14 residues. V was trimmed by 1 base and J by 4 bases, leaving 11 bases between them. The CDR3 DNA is TGTGCCAGCAGCCAAGCTGGCAGGCAGTACGAGCAGTACTTC. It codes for CASSQAGRQYEQYF.

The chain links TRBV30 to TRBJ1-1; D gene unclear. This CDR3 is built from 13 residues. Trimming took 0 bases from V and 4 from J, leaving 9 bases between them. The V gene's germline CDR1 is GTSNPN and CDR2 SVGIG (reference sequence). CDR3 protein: CAWSVQYSTEAFF. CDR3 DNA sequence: TGTGCCTGGAGTGTACAATACAGCACTGAAGCTTTCTTT.

This CDR3 is CASSSGTSTNHEQFF. The CDR3 DNA reads as TGTGCCAGCAGCTCCGGGACTAGCACAAATCATGAGCAGTTCTTC. The chain links TRBV11-3 to TRBJ2-1, with 9 bases fitting TRBD2. CDR3 length: 15 residues. Unmatched junction bases numbered 9, after V lost 4 bases and J lost 8 bases. Germline CDR1 is SGHNT and CDR2 is YENEEA.

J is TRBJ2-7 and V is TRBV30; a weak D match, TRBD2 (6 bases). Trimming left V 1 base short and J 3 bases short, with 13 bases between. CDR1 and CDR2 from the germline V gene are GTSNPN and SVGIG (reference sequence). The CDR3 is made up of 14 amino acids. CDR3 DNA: TGTGCCTGGAGTGCCTCCGGAGGGAGCTACGAGCAGTACTTC. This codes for CAWSASGGSYEQYF.

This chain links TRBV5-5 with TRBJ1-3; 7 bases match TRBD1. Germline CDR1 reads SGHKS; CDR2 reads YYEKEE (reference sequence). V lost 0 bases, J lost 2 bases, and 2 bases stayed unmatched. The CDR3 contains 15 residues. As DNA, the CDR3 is TGTGCCAGCAGCTTGGACAGGGGAGCTGGAAACACCATATATTTT. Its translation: CASSLDRGAGNTIYF. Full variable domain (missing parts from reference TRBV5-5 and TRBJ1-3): DAGVTQSPTHLIKTRGQQVTLRCSPISGHKSVSWYQQVLGQGPQFIFQYYEKEERGRGNFPDRFSARQFPNYSSELNVNALLLGDSALYLCASSLDRGAGNTIYFGEGSWLTVV.

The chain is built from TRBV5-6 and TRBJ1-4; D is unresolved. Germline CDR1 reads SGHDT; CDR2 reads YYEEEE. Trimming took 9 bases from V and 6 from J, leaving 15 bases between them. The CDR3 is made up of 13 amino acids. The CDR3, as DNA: TGTGCCATCACGGACGGAGGATATGAAAAACTGTTTTTT. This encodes CAITDGGYEKLFF.

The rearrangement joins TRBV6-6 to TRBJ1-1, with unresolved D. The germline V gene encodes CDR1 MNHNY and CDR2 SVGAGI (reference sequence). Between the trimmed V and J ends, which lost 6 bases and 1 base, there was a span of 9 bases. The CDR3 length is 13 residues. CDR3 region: CASRLEENTEAFF. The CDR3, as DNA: TGTGCCAGCAGACTCGAGGAGAACACTGAAGCTTTCTTT.

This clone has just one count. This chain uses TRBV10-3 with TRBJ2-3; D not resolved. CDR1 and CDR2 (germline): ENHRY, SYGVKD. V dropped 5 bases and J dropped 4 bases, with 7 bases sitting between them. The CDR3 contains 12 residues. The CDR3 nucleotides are TGTGCCATCAGTAGTCTAGCAGATACGCAGTATTTT. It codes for CAISSLADTQYF.

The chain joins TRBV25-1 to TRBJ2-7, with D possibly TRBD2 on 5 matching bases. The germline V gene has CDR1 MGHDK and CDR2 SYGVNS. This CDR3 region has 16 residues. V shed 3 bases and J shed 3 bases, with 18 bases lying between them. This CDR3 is CASSESDLVGFYEQYF. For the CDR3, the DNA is TGTGCCAGCAGTGAGTCGGACTTAGTGGGTTTCTACGAGCAGTACTTC.

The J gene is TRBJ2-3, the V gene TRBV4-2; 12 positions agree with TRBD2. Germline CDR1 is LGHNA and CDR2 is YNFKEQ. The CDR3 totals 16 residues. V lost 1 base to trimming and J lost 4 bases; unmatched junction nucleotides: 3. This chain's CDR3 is CASSQALAGGPDTQYF. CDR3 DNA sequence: TGTGCCAGCAGCCAAGCCCTAGCGGGGGGGCCAGATACGCAGTATTTT.